This T cell receptor (beta chain) was identified in a study of T cell responses to AZD1222 COVID-19 vaccine. Whole-study findings and limits: Among the donors, most were white British and more were female, and clonal diversity was possibly underestimated. After the peak T cell response, and only then, were repertoires sampled.

The data were produced by immunoSEQ multiplex PCR, yet TCRdb's version contains in-frame clones alone and is incomplete. The repertoire holds 100,000 or so clones, around nine tenths seen once, with 12% in the top ten. From germline, CDR1 is SGDLS and CDR2 YYNGEE. With 4 bases removed from V and 3 bases from J, the gap between germline ends came to 23 bases. The CDR3 sequence is 18 residues long. Note on this clone: The antigen is undetermined.

The starting material was peripheral blood, obtained on day 0 of AZD1222 vaccination. The TCR originated in an adult in good health. This chain connects TRBV9 to TRBJ2-1, with a possible D match to TRBD2 (8 bases). The CDR3, as DNA: TGTGCCAGCAGCCCAGGGGGGACTAGTCAAATGGTCTACAATGAGCAGTTCTTC. This encodes CASSPGGTSQMVYNEQFF.